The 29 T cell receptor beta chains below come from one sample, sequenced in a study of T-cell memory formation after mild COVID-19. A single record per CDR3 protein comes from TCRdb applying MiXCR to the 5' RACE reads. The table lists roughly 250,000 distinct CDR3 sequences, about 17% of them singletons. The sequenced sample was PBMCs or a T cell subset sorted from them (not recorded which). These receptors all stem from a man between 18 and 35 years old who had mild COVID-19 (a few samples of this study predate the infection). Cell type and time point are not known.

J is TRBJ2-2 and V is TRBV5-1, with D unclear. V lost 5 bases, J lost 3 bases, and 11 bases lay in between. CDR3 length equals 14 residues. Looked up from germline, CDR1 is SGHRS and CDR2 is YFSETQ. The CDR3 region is CASSFTGHTGELFF. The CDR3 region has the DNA TGCGCCAGCAGTTTCACGGGCCACACCGGGGAGCTGTTTTTT. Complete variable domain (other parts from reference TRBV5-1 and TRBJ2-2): KAGVTQTPRYLIKTRGQQVTLSCSPISGHRSVSWYQQTPGQGLQFLFEYFSETQRNKGNFPGRFSGRQFSNSRSEMNVSTLELGDSALYLCASSFTGHTGELFFGEGSRLTVL.

DNA of the CDR3: TGCGCCAGCAGGCGGACTAGCGGGGTTTCAGAGACCCAGTACTTC. As protein: CASRRTSGVSETQYF. The V call is TRBV5-1, the J call TRBJ2-5; the match to TRBD2 covers 12 bases. V shed 5 bases and J 4 bases; nucleotides not matched to a gene: 6. CDR1 SGHRS and CDR2 YFSETQ come from the germline V gene. CDR3 length: 15 residues.

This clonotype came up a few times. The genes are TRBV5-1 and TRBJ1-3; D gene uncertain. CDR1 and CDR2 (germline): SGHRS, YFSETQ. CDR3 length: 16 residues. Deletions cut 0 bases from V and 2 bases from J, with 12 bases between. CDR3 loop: CASSLDRWVPGNTIYF. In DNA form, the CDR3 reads TGCGCCAGCAGCTTGGATCGGTGGGTACCTGGAAACACCATATATTTT.

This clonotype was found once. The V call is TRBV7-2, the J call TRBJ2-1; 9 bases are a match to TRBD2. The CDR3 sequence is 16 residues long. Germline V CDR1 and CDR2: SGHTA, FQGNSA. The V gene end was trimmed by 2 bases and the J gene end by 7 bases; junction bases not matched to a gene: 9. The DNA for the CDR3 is TGTGCCAGCAGCTTAATGCGGGGGGGCCTCGGAAATGAGCAGTTCTTC. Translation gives CASSLMRGGLGNEQFF.

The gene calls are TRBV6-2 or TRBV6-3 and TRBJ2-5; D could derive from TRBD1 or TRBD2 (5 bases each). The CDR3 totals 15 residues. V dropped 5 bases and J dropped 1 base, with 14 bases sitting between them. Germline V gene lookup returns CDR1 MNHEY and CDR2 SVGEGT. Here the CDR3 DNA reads TGTGCCAGCAGTACACCCGGGACGAGCCAAGAGACCCAGTACTTC. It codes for CASSTPGTSQETQYF.

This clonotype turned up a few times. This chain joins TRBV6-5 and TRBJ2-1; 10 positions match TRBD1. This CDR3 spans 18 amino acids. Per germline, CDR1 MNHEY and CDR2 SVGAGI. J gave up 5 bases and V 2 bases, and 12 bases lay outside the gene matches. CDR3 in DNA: TGTGCCAGCAGTTACGAGAGCGGCCGGACAGGGGGTGACAATGAGCAGTTCTTC. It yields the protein CASSYESGRTGGDNEQFF.

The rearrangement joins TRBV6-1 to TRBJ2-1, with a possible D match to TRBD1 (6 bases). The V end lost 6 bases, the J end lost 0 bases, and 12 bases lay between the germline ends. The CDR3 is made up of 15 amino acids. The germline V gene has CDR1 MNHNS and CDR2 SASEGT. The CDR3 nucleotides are TGTGCCAGCAGCGGACAGTCGAGCTCCTACAATGAGCAGTTCTTC. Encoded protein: CASSGQSSSYNEQFF.

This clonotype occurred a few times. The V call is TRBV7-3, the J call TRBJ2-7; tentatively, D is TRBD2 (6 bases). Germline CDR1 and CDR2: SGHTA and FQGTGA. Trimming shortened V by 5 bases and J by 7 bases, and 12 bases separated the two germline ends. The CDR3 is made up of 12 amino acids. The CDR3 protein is CASSRLGGEQYF. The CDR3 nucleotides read TGTGCCAGCAGCCGCCTGGGGGGAGAGCAGTACTTC.

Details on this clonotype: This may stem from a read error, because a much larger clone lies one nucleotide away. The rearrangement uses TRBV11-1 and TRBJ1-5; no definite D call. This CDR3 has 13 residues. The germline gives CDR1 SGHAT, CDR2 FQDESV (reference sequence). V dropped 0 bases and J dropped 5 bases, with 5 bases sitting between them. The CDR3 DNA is TGTGCCAGCAGCTTAGCGACGGATCAGCCCCAGCATTTT. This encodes CASSLATDQPQHF. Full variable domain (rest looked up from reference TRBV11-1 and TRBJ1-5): EAEVAQSPRYKITEKSQAVAFWCDPISGHATLYWYRQILGQGPELLVQFQDESVVDDSQLPKDRFSAERLKGVDSTLKIQPAELGDSAMYLCASSLATDQPQHFGDGTRLSIL.

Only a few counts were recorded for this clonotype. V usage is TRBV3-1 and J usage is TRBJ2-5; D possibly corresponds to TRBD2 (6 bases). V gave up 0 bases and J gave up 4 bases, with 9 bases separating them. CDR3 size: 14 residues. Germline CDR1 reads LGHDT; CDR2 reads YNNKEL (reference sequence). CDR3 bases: TGTGCCAGCAGCCAAGAGGGGGGATCAGAGACCCAGTACTTC. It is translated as CASSQEGGSETQYF.

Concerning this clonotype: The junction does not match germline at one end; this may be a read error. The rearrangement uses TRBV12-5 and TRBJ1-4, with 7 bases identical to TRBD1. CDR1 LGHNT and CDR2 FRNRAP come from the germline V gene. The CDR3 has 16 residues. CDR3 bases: TGTGATAGTGGTTTGCCCGGGACAGCGCGGAGGGAAAAACTGTTTTTT. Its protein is CDSGLPGTARREKLFF.

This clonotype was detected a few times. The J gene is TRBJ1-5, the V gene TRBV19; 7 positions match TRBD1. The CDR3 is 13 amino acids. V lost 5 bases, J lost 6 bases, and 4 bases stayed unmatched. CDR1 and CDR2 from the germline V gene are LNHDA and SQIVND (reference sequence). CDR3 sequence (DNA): TGTGCCAGTAGTTGGGCAGGGGGTCAGCCCCAGCATTTT. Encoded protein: CASSWAGGQPQHF.

The CDR3 DNA reads TGCGCCAGCAGCTATTCCGGTGGGGACACTGAAGCTTTCTTT. Its protein product is CASSYSGGDTEAFF. V and J are TRBV4-3 and TRBJ1-1, with no clear D. In germline, CDR1 is LGHNA, CDR2 YSLEER. This CDR3 comprises 14 residues. The germline V and J ends were trimmed by 5 bases and 3 bases, with 13 bases remaining between them.

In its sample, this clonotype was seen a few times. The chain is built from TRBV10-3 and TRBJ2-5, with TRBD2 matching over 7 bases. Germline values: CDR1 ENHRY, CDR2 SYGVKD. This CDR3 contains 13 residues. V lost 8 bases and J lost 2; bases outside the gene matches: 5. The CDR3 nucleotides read TGTGCCATCCGCCGGGGGGAACAAGAGACCCAGTACTTC. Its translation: CAIRRGEQETQYF.

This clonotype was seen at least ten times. The CDR3 bases are TGTGCCAGCAGCCGCGAAGGGGGGATAGGGGAGCAGTACGTC. It is translated as CASSREGGIGEQYV. V usage is TRBV7-9 and J usage is TRBJ2-7; D may correspond to TRBD1 or TRBD2 (6 bases each). Per the germline V gene, CDR1 is SEHNR and CDR2 is FQNEAQ (reference sequence). The CDR3 has 14 residues. The ends were cut back, 5 bases at V and 7 bases at J, with 18 bases in the middle.

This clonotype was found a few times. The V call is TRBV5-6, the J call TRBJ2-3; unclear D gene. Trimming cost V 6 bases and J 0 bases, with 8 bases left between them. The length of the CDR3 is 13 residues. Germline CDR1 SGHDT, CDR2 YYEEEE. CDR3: CASKWASTDTQYF. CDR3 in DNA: TGTGCCAGCAAGTGGGCGAGCACAGATACGCAGTATTTT.

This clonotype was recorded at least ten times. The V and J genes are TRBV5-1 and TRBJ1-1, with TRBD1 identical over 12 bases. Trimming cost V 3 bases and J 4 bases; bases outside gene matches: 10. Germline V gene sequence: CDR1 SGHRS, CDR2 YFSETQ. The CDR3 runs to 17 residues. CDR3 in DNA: TGCGCCAGCAGCTCCCTGGGACAGGGGGCGTCTGGCACTGAAGCTTTCTTT. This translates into CASSSLGQGASGTEAFF.

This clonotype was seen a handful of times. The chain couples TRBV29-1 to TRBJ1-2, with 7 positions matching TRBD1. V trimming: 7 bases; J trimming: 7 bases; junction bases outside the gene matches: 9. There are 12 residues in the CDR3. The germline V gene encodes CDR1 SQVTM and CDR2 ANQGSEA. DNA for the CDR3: TGCAGCGCAGGGGGTACCGGCAGTGGCTACACCTTC. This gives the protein CSAGGTGSGYTF.

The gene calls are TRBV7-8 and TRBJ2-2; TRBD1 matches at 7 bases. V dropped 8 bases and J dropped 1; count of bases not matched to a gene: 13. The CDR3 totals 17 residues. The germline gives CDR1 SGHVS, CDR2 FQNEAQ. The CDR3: CASLLPQRTGNTGELFF. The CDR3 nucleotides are TGTGCCAGCCTCTTACCCCAAAGGACAGGGAACACCGGGGAGCTGTTTTTT.

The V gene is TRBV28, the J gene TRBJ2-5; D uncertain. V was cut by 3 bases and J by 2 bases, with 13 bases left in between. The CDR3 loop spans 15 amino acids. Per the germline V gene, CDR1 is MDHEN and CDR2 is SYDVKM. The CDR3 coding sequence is TGTGCCAGCAGTTTCTTACTAAGGTCACAAGAGACCCAGTACTTC. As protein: CASSFLLRSQETQYF.

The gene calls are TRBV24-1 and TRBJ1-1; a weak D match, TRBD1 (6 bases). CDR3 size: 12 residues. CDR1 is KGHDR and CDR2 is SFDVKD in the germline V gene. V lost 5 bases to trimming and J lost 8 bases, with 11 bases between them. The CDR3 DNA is TGTGCCACCAGTGGTAGAACAGGGGAAGCTTTCTTT. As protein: CATSGRTGEAFF.

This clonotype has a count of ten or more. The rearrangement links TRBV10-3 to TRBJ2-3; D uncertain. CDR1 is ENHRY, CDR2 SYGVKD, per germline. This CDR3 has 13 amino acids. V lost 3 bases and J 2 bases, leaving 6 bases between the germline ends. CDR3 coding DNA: TGTGCCATCAGTGATCAGCACACAGATACGCAGTATTTT. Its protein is CAISDQHTDTQYF.

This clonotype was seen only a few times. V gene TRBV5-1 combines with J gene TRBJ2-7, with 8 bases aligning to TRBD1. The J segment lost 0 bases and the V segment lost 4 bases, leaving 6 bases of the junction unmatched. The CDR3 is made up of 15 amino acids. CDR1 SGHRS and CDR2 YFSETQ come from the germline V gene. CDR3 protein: CASSPGQGNSYEQYF. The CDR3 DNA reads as TGCGCCAGCAGCCCCGGACAGGGTAACTCCTACGAGCAGTACTTC.

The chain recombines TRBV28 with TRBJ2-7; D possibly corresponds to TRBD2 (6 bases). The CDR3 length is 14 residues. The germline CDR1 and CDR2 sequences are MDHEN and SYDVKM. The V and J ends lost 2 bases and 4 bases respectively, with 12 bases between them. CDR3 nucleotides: TGTGCCAGCAGTTTACGCGGGGCCCCGTACGAGCAGTACGTC. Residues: CASSLRGAPYEQYV.

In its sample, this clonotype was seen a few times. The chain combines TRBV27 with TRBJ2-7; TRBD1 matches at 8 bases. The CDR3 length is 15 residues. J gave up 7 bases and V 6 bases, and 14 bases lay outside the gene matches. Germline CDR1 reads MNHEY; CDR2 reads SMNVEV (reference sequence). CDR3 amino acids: CASSRFRQGRGEQYF. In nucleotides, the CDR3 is TGTGCCAGCAGCCGCTTCAGACAGGGGCGAGGAGAGCAGTACTTC.

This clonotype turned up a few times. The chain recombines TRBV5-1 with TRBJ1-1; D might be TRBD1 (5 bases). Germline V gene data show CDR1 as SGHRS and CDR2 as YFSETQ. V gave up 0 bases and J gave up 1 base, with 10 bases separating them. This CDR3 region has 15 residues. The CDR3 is CASSLAPDTNTEAFF. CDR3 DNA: TGCGCCAGCAGCTTGGCCCCGGACACGAACACTGAAGCTTTCTTT.

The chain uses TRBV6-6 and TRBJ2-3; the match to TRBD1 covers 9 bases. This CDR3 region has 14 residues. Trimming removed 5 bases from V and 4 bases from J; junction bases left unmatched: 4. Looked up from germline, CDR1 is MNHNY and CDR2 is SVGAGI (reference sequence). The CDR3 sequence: CASSQRTGADTQYF. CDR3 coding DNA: TGTGCCAGCAGTCAACGGACAGGGGCAGATACGCAGTATTTT.

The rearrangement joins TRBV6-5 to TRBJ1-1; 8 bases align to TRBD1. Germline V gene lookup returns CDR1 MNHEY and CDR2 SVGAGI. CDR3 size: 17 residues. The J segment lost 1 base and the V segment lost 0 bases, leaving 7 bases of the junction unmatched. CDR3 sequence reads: CASSYSTTTGANTEAFF. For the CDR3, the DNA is TGTGCCAGCAGTTACTCGACTACGACAGGGGCGAACACTGAAGCTTTCTTT.

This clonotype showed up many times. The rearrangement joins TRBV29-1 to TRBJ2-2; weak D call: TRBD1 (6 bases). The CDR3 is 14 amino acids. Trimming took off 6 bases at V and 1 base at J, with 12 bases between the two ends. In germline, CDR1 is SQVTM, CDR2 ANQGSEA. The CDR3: CSVSGVLNTGELFF. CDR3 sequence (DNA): TGCAGCGTCTCAGGGGTTTTGAACACCGGGGAGCTGTTTTTT.